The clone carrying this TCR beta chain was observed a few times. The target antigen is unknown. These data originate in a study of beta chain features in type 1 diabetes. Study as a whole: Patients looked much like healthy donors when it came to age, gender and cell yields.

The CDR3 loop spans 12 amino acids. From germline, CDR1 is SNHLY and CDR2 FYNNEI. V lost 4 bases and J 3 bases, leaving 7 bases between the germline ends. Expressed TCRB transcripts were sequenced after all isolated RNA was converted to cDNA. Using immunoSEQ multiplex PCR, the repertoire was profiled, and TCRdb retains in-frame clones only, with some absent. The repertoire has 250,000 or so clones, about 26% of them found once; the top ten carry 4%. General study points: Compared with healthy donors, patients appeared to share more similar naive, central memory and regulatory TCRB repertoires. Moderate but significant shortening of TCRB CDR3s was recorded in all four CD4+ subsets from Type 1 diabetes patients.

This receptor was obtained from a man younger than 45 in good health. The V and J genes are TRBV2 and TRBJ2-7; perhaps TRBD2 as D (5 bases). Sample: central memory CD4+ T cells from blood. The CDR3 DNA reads TGTGCCAGCAGTGTTCGGGGCTACGAGCAGTACTTC. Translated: CASSVRGYEQYF.